This T cell receptor (beta chain) was documented in a study of T cell repertoires in cytomegalovirus infection. The study, taken as a whole, reports: Summed public TCR beta family frequency identified CMV carriers bearing the relevant HLA.

In its sample, this clonotype was seen many times. Its antigen is still unknown. With 4 bases clipped from V and 7 bases from J, the junction kept 8 bases outside the gene matches. The CDR3 covers 14 residues. Germline lookup yields CDR1 LGHNA and CDR2 YSLEER. TCRdb re-called the reads through MiXCR, storing one row per CDR3 protein. Altogether 90,000 to 130,000 distinct CDR3 sequences are present, over 9.5% being singletons, with the ten largest covering around 29%. The chain joins TRBV4-3 to TRBJ1-2, with 8 bases lining up with TRBD1. Input material: PBMCs, sequenced either directly or after in vitro stimulation (not recorded which). This receptor was obtained from a human donor in good health (CMV status not recorded). Some clones in this sample may be carry-over from other donors' samples. CDR3 amino acids: CASSPDRGARGYTF. In DNA form, the CDR3 reads TGCGCCAGCAGCCCAGACAGGGGAGCGCGTGGCTACACCTTC.